A selection of T cell receptor beta chains follows, all from one sample in a study of T cells in Graves' hyperthyroidism and ophthalmopathy. MiXCR, applied by TCRdb to the multiplex PCR reads, yields one record per CDR3 protein. The sample has 500,000 to 600,000 distinct CDR3 sequences; 16% are singletons. Sequenced input: blood. The receptors derive from a woman between 18 and 29 years old with Graves' hyperthyroidism. The CDR3 runs from the conserved cysteine through the conserved F or W. The D gene is left open where the match is weak. Size tells how often a clone was seen (once, few, many) or the class of an expanded clone, and some rows leave it out.

V gene	clone size	D gene	J gene	CDR3 protein	CDR3 DNA
TRBV6-1	.	TRBD1	TRBJ1-2	CASSLQTGSSYTF	TGTGCCAGCAGTCTTCAGACAGGGAGTAGCTACACCTTC
TRBV6-1	few	.	TRBJ2-1	CASSGTPYNEQFF	TGTGCCAGCAGCGGGACACCTTACAATGAGCAGTTCTTC
TRBV7-9	few	.	TRBJ2-5	CASSLRRDQETQYF	TGTGCCAGCAGCTTACGGCGGGACCAAGAGACCCAGTACTTC
TRBV28	many	.	TRBJ1-1	CASSLLGRATEAFF	TGTGCCAGCAGTTTATTAGGCAGGGCGACTGAAGCTTTCTTT
TRBV20-1	few	.	TRBJ1-6	CSARDGKRPNSPLHF	TGCAGTGCTAGAGATGGAAAGAGACCAAATTCACCCCTCCACTTT
TRBV5-1	few	TRBD2	TRBJ2-7	CASSQGLAGVVEQYF	TGCGCCAGCAGCCAGGGACTAGCGGGAGTCGTCGAGCAGTACTTC
TRBV15	.	.	TRBJ1-1	CATSRGWNTEAFF	TGTGCCACCAGCAGAGGATGGAACACTGAAGCTTTCTTT
TRBV7-9	many	TRBD2	TRBJ2-7	CASSPRRGGTYEQYF	TGTGCCAGCAGCCCCCGCCGGGGGGGGACCTACGAGCAGTACTTC
TRBV6-6	many	TRBD1	TRBJ2-7	CASSYSRDRAYEQYF	TGTGCCAGCAGTTACTCGAGGGACAGGGCGTACGAGCAGTACTTC
TRBV15	.	TRBD2	TRBJ2-2	CATSRERTGGELFF	TGTGCCACCAGCAGAGAACGGACTGGGGGGGAACTGTTTTTT
TRBV5-1	few	.	TRBJ2-7	CASSHPSGPSSYEQYF	TGTGCCAGCAGCCATCCCAGCGGACCAAGCTCCTACGAGCAGTACTTC
TRBV29-1	many	TRBD2	TRBJ2-3	CSVEGLADTDTQYF	TGCAGCGTTGAGGGACTAGCGGACACAGATACGCAGTATTTT
TRBV18	many	.	TRBJ2-5	CASSLLDWKQETQYF	TGTGCCAGCTCACTACTCGACTGGAAACAAGAGACCCAGTACTTC
TRBV12-3/TRBV12-4	many	TRBD1	TRBJ2-5	CASSWRDRGQGETQYF	TGTGCCAGCAGTTGGCGGGACAGGGGCCAAGGAGAGACCCAGTACTTC
TRBV2	few	TRBD2	TRBJ2-7	CASRPTSGRPYEQYF	TGTGCCAGCAGGCCTACTAGCGGGAGGCCCTACGAGCAGTACTTC
TRBV6-2/TRBV6-3	.	TRBD2	TRBJ2-2	CASRKAGNTGELFF	TGTGCCAGCAGAAAAGCGGGAAACACCGGGGAGCTGTTTTTT
TRBV7-7	few	TRBD1	TRBJ2-1	CASSLSGQGSGEQSF	TGTGCTAGCAGCTTATCGGGACAGGGTAGTGGTGAGCAGTCCTTC
TRBV28	few	.	TRBJ2-1	CASSKGGYNEQFF	TGTGCCAGCAGTAAAGGGGGATACAATGAGCAGTTCTTC
TRBV7-9	.	TRBD2	TRBJ2-1	CASLGLAASEGQFF	TGTGCCAGCTTAGGACTAGCGGCCTCAGAAGGGCAGTTCTTC
TRBV10-3	.	.	TRBJ1-2	CAISEAGTISVNYGYTF	TGTGCCATCAGTGAGGCCGGGACAATTAGCGTTAACTATGGCTACACCTTC
TRBV2	many	.	TRBJ1-1	CASSDEDTGTEAFF	TGTGCCAGCAGTGATGAGGACACAGGGACTGAAGCTTTCTTT
TRBV4-3	.	TRBD2	TRBJ2-1	CASSQAAAGTLSYNEQFF	TGCGCCAGCAGCCAAGCGGCAGCGGGGACTCTCTCCTACAATGAGCAGTTCTTC
TRBV13	many	TRBD1	TRBJ1-1	CASSSWTGGSEAFF	TGTGCCAGCAGCTCCTGGACAGGGGGGTCTGAAGCTTTCTTT
TRBV12-3/TRBV12-4	.	.	TRBJ1-4	CASDRRSSEKLFF	TGTGCCAGCGACCGAAGGTCTTCCGAAAAACTGTTTTTT
TRBV12-3/TRBV12-4	many	.	TRBJ2-1	CASSFRMVEQTNYNEQFF	TGTGCCAGCAGTTTTCGTATGGTGGAACAGACTAACTACAATGAGCAGTTCTTC
TRBV7-2	few	.	TRBJ1-5	CASSPGGYSNQPQHF	TGTGCCAGCAGCCCTGGGGGGTATAGCAATCAGCCCCAGCATTTT
TRBV27	.	TRBD2	TRBJ2-5	CASSLAGGTLTQYF	TGTGCCAGCAGTCTAGCGGGGGGGACTTTGACCCAGTACTTC
TRBV18	.	.	TRBJ2-1	CASSPPGRTNEQFF	TGTGCCAGCTCACCACCTGGGAGGACCAATGAGCAGTTCTTC
TRBV12-3/TRBV12-4	many	TRBD2	TRBJ2-3	CASSSSAGAFHTQYF	TGTGCCAGCAGTTCGTCAGCGGGGGCCTTTCATACGCAGTATTTT
TRBV3-1	.	.	TRBJ2-1	CASSRSYSSYNEQFF	TGTGCCAGCAGCCGGTCCTACAGCTCCTACAATGAGCAGTTCTTC
TRBV24-1	.	TRBD1	TRBJ2-1	CATSDWTGGTYNAQFF	TGTGCCACCAGTGACTGGACAGGGGGAACCTACAATGCGCAGTTCTTC
TRBV7-2	.	TRBD2	TRBJ2-2	CASSSLRLAGGPNTGELFF	TGTGCCAGCAGCTCCCTCAGACTAGCGGGGGGACCGAACACCGGGGAGCTGTTTTTT
TRBV12-3/TRBV12-4	many	.	TRBJ1-1	CASSLGLAGKVITEAFF	TGTGCCAGCAGTTTAGGGCTGGCAGGGAAGGTTATTACTGAAGCTTTCTTT
TRBV12-3/TRBV12-4	few	TRBD1	TRBJ2-7	CASSFRQGFEQYF	TGTGCCAGCAGTTTTAGACAGGGGTTCGAGCAGTACTTC
TRBV5-6	.	TRBD2	TRBJ2-2	CASSWGGDTGELFF	TGTGCCAGCAGCTGGGGGGGTGACACCGGGGAGCTGTTTTTT
TRBV20-1	many	.	TRBJ1-1	CSAREEVHEAFF	TGCAGTGCTAGAGAGGAAGTCCATGAAGCTTTCTTT
TRBV5-4	few	TRBD1	TRBJ1-2	CASSSFLTGGREGYTF	TGTGCCAGCAGCTCCTTCTTGACAGGGGGCCGGGAAGGCTACACCTTC
TRBV7-8	many	.	TRBJ1-3	CASSPTTGSSGNTIYF	TGTGCCAGCAGCCCGACCACTGGGAGCTCTGGAAACACCATATATTTT
TRBV20-1	many	TRBD1	TRBJ1-1	CSARAVGTAEAFF	TGCAGTGCTAGAGCGGTGGGGACAGCCGAAGCTTTCTTT
TRBV3-1	.	.	TRBJ2-1	CASSRNLDEQFF	TGTGCCAGCAGCCGAAACCTAGATGAGCAGTTCTTC
TRBV7-9	few	.	TRBJ2-7	CASSLSRVQGAYEQYF	TGTGCCAGCAGCTTAAGTAGGGTACAGGGAGCCTACGAGCAGTACTTC
TRBV4-3	.	.	TRBJ2-7	CASSQDGRGLDEQYF	TGCGCCAGCAGCCAAGACGGACGGGGGCTAGACGAGCAGTACTTC
TRBV19	.	.	TRBJ1-1	CASSMGHLNTEAFF	TGTGCCAGTAGTATGGGACACCTGAACACTGAAGCTTTCTTT
TRBV3-1	many	.	TRBJ2-2	CASSHKSNTGELFF	TGTGCCAGCAGCCATAAATCGAACACCGGGGAGCTGTTTTTT
TRBV6-1	few	TRBD1	TRBJ1-1	CASNRAGTGTLNTEAFF	TGTGCCAGCAATAGAGCCGGGACAGGGACTTTGAACACTGAAGCTTTCTTT
TRBV19	few	.	TRBJ2-2	CASSRTPNTGELFF	TGTGCCAGTAGTCGGACACCGAACACCGGGGAGCTGTTTTTT
TRBV20-1	.	TRBD2	TRBJ2-5	CSAKGPGLAGFWDETQYF	TGCAGTGCTAAGGGTCCGGGACTAGCGGGGTTCTGGGATGAGACCCAGTACTTC
TRBV10-3	few	.	TRBJ1-4	CAISDRAGTNEKLFF	TGTGCCATCAGTGACAGGGCGGGAACTAATGAAAAACTGTTTTTT
TRBV20-1	.	.	TRBJ1-4	CSARGGVGDEKLFF	TGCAGTGCTAGGGGCGGGGTTGGGGATGAAAAACTGTTTTTT
TRBV6-1	few	TRBD2	TRBJ2-5	CASSRGGGAETQYF	TGTGCCAGCAGTCGGGGCGGGGGAGCGGAGACCCAGTACTTC
TRBV19	few	TRBD1	TRBJ1-2	CASSIDRGGYTF	TGTGCCAGTAGTATAGACAGGGGGGGCTACACCTTC
TRBV19	.	.	TRBJ2-2	CAILTGPNTGELFF	TGTGCCATCCTGACAGGCCCGAACACCGGGGAGCTGTTTTTT
TRBV27	.	.	TRBJ1-1	CASSPGAGWRVTEAFF	TGTGCCAGCAGCCCGGGGGCAGGGTGGCGAGTCACTGAAGCTTTCTTT
TRBV19	few	.	TRBJ1-1	CASMSHLGTEAFF	TGTGCCAGTATGTCCCACCTGGGGACTGAAGCTTTCTTT
TRBV20-1	many	TRBD1	TRBJ1-1	CSAIRDRERGAFF	TGCAGTGCTATCCGGGACAGGGAACGAGGCGCTTTCTTT